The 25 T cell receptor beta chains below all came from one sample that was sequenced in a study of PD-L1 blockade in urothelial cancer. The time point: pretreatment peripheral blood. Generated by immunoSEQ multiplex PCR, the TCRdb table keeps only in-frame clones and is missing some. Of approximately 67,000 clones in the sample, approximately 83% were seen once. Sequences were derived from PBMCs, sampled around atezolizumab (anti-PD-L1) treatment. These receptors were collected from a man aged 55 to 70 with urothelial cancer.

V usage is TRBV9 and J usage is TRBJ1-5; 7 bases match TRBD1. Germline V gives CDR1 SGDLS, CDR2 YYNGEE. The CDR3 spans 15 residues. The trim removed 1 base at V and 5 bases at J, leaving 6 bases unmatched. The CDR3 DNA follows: TGTGCCAGCAGCGTAAGTCCCGACAGGGATCAGCCCCAGCATTTT. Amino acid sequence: CASSVSPDRDQPQHF. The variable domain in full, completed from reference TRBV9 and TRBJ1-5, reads DSGVTQTPKHLITATGQRVTLRCSPRSGDLSVYWYQQSLDQGLQFLIQYYNGEERAKGNILERFSAQQFPDLHSELNLSSLELGDSALYFCASSVSPDRDQPQHFGDGTRLSIL.

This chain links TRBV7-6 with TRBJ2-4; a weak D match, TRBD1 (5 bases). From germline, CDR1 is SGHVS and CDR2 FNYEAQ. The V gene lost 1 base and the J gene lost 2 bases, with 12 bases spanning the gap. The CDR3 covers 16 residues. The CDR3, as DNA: TGTGCCAGCAGCTTAGAGTTCCAGGGCTCCAAAAACATTCAGTACTTC. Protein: CASSLEFQGSKNIQYF. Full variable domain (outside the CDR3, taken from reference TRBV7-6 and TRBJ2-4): GAGVSQSPRYKVTKRGQDVALRCDPISGHVSLYWYRQALGQGPEFLTYFNYEAQQDKSGLPNDRFSAERPEGSISTLTIQRTEQRDSAMYRCASSLEFQGSKNIQYFGAGTRLSVL.

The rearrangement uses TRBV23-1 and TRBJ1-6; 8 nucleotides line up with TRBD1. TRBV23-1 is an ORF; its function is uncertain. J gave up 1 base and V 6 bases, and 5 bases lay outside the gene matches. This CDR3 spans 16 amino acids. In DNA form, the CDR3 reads TGCGCCAGCAGCCAGGGGGCGCCGTCCTATAATTCACCCCTCCACTTT. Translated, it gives CASSQGAPSYNSPLHF.

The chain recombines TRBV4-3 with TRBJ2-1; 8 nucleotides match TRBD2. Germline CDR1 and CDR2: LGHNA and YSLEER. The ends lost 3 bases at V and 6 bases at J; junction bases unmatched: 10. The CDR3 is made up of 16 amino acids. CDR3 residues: CASSHSPGLGPNEQFF. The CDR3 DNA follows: TGCGCCAGCAGCCATTCCCCGGGACTAGGTCCCAATGAGCAGTTCTTC.

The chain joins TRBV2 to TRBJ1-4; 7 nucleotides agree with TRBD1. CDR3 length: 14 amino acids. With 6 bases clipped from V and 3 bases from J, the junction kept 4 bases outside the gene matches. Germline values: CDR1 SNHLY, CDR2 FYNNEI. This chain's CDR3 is CASRAGTANEKLFF. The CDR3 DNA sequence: TGTGCCAGCAGGGCCGGGACAGCTAATGAAAAACTGTTTTTT.

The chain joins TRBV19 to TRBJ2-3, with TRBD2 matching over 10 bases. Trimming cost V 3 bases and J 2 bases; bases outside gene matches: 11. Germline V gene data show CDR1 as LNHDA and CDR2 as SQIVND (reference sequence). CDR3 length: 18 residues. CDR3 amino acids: CASSIGPTSGVITDTQYF. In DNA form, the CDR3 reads TGTGCCAGTAGTATTGGCCCCACTAGCGGGGTTATCACAGATACGCAGTATTTT.

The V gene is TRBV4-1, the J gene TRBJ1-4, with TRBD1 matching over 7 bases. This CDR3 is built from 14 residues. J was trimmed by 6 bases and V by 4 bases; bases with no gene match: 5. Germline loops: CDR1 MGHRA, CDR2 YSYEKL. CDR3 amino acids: CASSPGQLYEKLFF. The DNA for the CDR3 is TGCGCCAGCAGCCCGGGACAGTTGTATGAAAAACTGTTTTTT.

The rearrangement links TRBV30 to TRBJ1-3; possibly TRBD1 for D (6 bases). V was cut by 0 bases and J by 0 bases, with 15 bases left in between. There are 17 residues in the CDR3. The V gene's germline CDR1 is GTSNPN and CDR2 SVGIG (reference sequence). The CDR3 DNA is TGTGCCTGGAGTGTAGGGGGGGGCGGCCTCTCTGGAAACACCATATATTTT. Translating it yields CAWSVGGGGLSGNTIYF.

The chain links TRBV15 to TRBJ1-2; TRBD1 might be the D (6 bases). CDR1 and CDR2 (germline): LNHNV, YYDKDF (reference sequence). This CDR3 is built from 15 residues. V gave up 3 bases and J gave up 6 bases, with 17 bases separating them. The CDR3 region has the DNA TGTGCCACCAGCAGTTTGGCAGGGGCGTGGGATGGCTACACCTTC. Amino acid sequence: CATSSLAGAWDGYTF.

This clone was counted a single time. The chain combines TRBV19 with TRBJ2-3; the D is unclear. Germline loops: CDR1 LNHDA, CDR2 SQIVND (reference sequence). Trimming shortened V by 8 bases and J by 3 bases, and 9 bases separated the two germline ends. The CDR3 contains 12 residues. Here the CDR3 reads CASGWRTDTQYF. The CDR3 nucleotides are TGTGCCAGTGGGTGGAGAACAGATACGCAGTATTTT.

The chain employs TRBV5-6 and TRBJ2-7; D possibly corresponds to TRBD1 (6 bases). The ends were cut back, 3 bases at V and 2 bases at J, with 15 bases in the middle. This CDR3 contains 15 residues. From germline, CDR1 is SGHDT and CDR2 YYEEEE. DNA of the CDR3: TGTGCCAGCAGCTGGGGTGGGCAGGGGACCTACGAGCAGTACTTC. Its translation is CASSWGGQGTYEQYF.

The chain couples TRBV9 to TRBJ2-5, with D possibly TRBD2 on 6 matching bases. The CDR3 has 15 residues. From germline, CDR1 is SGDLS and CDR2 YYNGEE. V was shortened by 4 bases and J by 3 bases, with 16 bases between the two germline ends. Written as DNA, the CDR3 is TGTGCCAGCAGCCCCCGTGGGGGGACCGAAGAGACCCAGTACTTC. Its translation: CASSPRGGTEETQYF.

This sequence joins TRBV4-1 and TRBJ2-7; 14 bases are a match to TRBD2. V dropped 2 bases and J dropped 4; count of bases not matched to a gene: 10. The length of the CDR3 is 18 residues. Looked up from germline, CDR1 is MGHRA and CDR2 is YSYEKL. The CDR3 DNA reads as TGCGCCAGCAGCCAACCGGACAGGGGACTAGCGGGGGAGTACGAGCAGTACTTC. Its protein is CASSQPDRGLAGEYEQYF.

CDR3 sequence (DNA): TGTGCCAGCAGCTTAGGGGGGGCTAATGAAAAACTGTTTTTT. Translation gives CASSLGGANEKLFF. The V and J genes are TRBV7-2 and TRBJ1-4; weak D call: TRBD1 (5 bases). Trimming took 1 base from V and 3 from J, leaving 6 bases between them. Germline loops: CDR1 SGHTA, CDR2 FQGNSA. There are 14 residues in the CDR3. The full variable domain, with the rest looked up from reference TRBV7-2 and TRBJ1-4, is GAGVSQSPSNKVTEKGKDVELRCDPISGHTALYWYRQSLGQGLEFLIYFQGNSAPDKSGLPSDRFSAERTGGSVSTLTIQRTQQEDSAVYLCASSLGGANEKLFFGSGTQLSVL.

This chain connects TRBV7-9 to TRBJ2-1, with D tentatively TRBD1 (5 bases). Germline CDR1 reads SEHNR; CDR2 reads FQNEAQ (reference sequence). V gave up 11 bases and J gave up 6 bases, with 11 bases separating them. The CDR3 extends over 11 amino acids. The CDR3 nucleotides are TGTGCCCGACAACAGGTCAATGAGCAGTTCTTC. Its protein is CARQQVNEQFF.

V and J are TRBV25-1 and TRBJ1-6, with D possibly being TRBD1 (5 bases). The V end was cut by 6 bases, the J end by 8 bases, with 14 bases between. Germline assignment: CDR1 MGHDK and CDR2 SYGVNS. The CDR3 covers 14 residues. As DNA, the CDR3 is TGTGCCAGCAGGTTGACTGGCAGGGATTCACCCCTCCACTTT. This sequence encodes CASRLTGRDSPLHF.

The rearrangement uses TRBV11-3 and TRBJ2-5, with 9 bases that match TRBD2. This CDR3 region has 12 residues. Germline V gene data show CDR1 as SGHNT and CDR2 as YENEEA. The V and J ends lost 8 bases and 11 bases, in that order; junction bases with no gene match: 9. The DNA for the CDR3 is TGTGCCAGCGAAAATAGCGGGGGTTCTCAGTACTTC. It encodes CASENSGGSQYF.

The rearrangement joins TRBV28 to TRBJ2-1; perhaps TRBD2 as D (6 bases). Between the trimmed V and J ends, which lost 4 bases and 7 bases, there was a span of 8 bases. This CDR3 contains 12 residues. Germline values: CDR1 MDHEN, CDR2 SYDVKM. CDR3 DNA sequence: TGTGCCAGCAGTTCGGGACTGAATGAGCAGTTCTTC. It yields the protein CASSSGLNEQFF.

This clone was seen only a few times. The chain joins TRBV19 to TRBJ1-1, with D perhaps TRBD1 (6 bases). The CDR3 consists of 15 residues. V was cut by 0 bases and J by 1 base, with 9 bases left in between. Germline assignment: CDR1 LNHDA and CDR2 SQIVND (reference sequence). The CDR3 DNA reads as TGTGCCAGTAGTATAGAGGCCAGGGGGAACACTGAAGCTTTCTTT. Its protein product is CASSIEARGNTEAFF.

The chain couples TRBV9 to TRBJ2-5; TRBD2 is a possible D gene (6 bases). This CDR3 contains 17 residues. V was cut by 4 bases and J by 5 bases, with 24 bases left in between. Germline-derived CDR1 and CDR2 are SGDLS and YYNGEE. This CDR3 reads CASSPAGGERASETQYF. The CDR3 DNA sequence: TGTGCCAGCAGCCCAGCCGGAGGGGAGCGGGCCAGCGAGACCCAGTACTTC.

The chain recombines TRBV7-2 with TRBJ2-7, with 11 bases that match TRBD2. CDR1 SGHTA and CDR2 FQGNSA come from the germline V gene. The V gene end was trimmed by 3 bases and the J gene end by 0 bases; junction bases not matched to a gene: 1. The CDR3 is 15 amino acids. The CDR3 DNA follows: TGTGCCAGCAGCTTCCTAGCGGGGGGCTCCTACGAGCAGTACTTC. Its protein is CASSFLAGGSYEQYF.

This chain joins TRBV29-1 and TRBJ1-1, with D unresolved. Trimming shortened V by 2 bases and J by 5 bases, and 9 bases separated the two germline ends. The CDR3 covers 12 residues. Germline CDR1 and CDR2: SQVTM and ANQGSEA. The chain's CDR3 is CSVEHGGTEAFF. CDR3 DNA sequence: TGCAGCGTTGAACATGGCGGGACTGAAGCTTTCTTT.

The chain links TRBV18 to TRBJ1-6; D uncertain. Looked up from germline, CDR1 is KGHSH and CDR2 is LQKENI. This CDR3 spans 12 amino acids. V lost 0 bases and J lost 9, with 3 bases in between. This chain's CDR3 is CASSPPSSPLHF. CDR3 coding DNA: TGTGCCAGCTCACCACCGAGTTCACCCCTCCACTTT. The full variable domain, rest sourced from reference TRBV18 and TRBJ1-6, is NAGVMQNPRHLVRRRGQEARLRCSPMKGHSHVYWYRQLPEEGLKFMVYLQKENIIDESGMPKERFSAEFPKEGPSILRIQQVVRGDSAAYFCASSPPSSPLHFGNGTRLTVT.

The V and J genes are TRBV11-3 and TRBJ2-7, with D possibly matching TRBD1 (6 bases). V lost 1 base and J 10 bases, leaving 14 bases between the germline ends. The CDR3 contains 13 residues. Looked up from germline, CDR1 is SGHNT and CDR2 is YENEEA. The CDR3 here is CASSLGGTKSQYF. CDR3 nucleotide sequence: TGTGCCAGCAGCTTAGGGGGGACAAAGAGCCAGTACTTC.

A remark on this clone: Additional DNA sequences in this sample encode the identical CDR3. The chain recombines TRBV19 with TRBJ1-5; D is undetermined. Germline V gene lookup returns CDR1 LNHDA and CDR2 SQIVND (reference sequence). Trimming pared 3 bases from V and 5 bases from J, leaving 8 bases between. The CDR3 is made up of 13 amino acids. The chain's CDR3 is CASSIDRDQPQHF. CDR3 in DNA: TGTGCCAGTAGTATTGACCGGGATCAGCCCCAGCATTTT. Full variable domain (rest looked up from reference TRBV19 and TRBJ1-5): DGGITQSPKYLFRKEGQNVTLSCEQNLNHDAMYWYRQDPGQGLRLIYYSQIVNDFQKGDIAEGYSVSREKKESFPLTVTSAQKNPTAFYLCASSIDRDQPQHFGDGTRLSIL.